The 6 T cell receptor beta chains presented below share a single source sample, sequenced in a study of identical twins. TCRdb fed the 5' RACE reads into MiXCR, producing one record per CDR3 protein. The table has a few hundred thousand distinct CDR3 sequences, less than 9% seen once; the top ten hold approximately 2%. A further study also used this sample, focusing on yellow fever vaccine responses in identical twins.

The sample was memory (CD45RO+) T cells sorted from blood. All receptors derive from a young woman in good health.

This clonotype has at least ten counts. The rearrangement uses TRBV3-1 and TRBJ2-5, with a weak D call TRBD2 (5 bases). With 4 bases removed from V and 7 bases from J, the gap between germline ends came to 13 bases. The CDR3 extends over 13 amino acids. Germline values: CDR1 LGHDT, CDR2 YNNKEL (reference sequence). The CDR3 DNA sequence: TGTGCCAGCAGCCGGACTCCCGGAGGGACCCAGTACTTC. It codes for CASSRTPGGTQYF.

The table lists this clonotype with many counts. The chain uses TRBV6-6 and TRBJ1-2; 8 bases align to TRBD1. V was clipped by 6 bases and J by 4 bases; unmatched bases: 4. The germline CDR1 and CDR2 sequences are MNHNY and SVGAGI (reference sequence). This CDR3 comprises 13 residues. CDR3 DNA sequence: TGTGCCAGCAGACCCGGACAGGGCTATGGCTACACCTTC. Amino acid sequence: CASRPGQGYGYTF.

This clonotype was counted a few times. CDR3 loop: CASSPGRREVYEQYF. The CDR3 DNA is TGCGCCAGCAGCCCTGGTCGGCGGGAGGTCTACGAGCAGTACTTC. The chain employs TRBV4-1 and TRBJ2-7; 8 nucleotides agree with TRBD2. Germline V gives CDR1 MGHRA, CDR2 YSYEKL. The V segment lost 4 bases and the J segment 3 bases; nucleotides outside the gene matches: 8. This CDR3 has 15 residues.

Many counts were recorded for this clonotype. The V gene is TRBV28, the J gene TRBJ2-1; 11 bases match TRBD2. This CDR3 has 17 residues. V was pared by 6 bases and J by 4 bases, with 11 bases of the junction left unmatched. From germline, CDR1 is MDHEN and CDR2 SYDVKM. DNA of the CDR3: TGTGCCAGCAGCCCGGCCGGGACTAGCGGAAAATACAATGAGCAGTTCTTC. Translating it yields CASSPAGTSGKYNEQFF.

The chain carries TRBV6-1 and TRBJ1-2, with TRBD1 matching over 11 bases. The CDR3 has 14 residues. V shed 7 bases and J 6 bases; nucleotides not matched to a gene: 7. CDR1 is MNHNS and CDR2 is SASEGT in the germline V gene. The chain's CDR3 is CASTRTGGVNGYTF. DNA of the CDR3: TGTGCCAGCACACGGACAGGGGGCGTCAATGGCTACACCTTC.

This clonotype was counted ten times or more. This sequence joins TRBV29-1 and TRBJ2-5; D is undetermined. Per the germline V gene, CDR1 is SQVTM and CDR2 is ANQGSEA. V lost 4 bases and J 5 bases, leaving 11 bases between the germline ends. The CDR3 covers 12 residues. The CDR3 nucleotides are TGCAGCGTTGGGCCAGCACGGGAGACCCAGTACTTC. This sequence encodes CSVGPARETQYF. Using reference TRBV29-1 and TRBJ2-5 for the parts outside the CDR3, the full variable domain is SAVISQKPSRDICQRGTSLTIQCQVDSQVTMMFWYRQQPGQSLTLIATANQGSEATYESGFVIDKFPISRPNLTFSTLTVSNMSPEDSSIYLCSVGPARETQYFGPGTRLLVL.